Each of the 10 T cell receptor beta chains below was sequenced from the same sample in a study of blood T cells in healthy people across ages. Using a J-beta primer mix together with a sample-barcoded 5' primer, a second PCR was run for roughly 7 to 12 cycles. TCRdb processed the 5' RACE reads anew with MiXCR; each CDR3 protein has one entry. The data show about 580,000 distinct CDR3 sequences, with 40% to 55% seen just once and about 26% held by the top ten. The sample was blood. Source of these receptors: an elderly man in good health.

In this sample, this clonotype turned up many times. J is TRBJ2-1 and V is TRBV7-9; tentatively, D is TRBD1 or TRBD2 (5 bases each). The CDR3 consists of 13 residues. V lost 5 bases to trimming and J lost 15 bases, with 20 bases between them. CDR1 SEHNR and CDR2 FQNEAQ come from the germline V gene (reference sequence). DNA for the CDR3: TGTGCCAGCAGCGAGGGGCAGGGACGAGATTGGTTCTTC. Its protein product is CASSEGQGRDWFF.

The chain joins TRBV20-1 to TRBJ2-1, with 11 bases fitting TRBD2. Near its end, the DNA agrees better with TRBJ2-7, so the J call may be wrong. CDR1 is DFQATT and CDR2 is SNEGSKA in the germline V gene (reference sequence). CDR3 length equals 15 residues. The chain's CDR3 is CSTLPSGRSYNEQYF. For the CDR3, the DNA is TGCAGTACACTTCCTAGCGGGAGGTCCTACAATGAGCAGTACTTC.

This clonotype has a handful of counts. V is TRBV2 and J is TRBJ2-6; the D is unclear. Germline V lookup: CDR1 SNHLY, CDR2 FYNNEI. Trimming cost V 2 bases and J 0 bases, with 11 bases left between them. The CDR3 runs to 17 residues. This CDR3 reads CASSERAAISGANVLTF. In nucleotides, the CDR3 is TGTGCCAGCAGTGAACGGGCAGCTATCTCTGGGGCCAACGTCCTGACTTTC.

The rearrangement links TRBV7-2 to TRBJ1-1, with D unresolved. The CDR3 covers 15 residues. Trimming took 0 bases from V and 1 from J, leaving 9 bases between them. In germline, CDR1 is SGHTA, CDR2 FQGNSA. The CDR3 coding sequence is TGTGCCAGCAGCTTAGCCGCAGCAAAGAACACTGAAGCTTTCTTT. Protein sequence: CASSLAAAKNTEAFF.

For this clonotype: The conserved phenylalanine or tryptophan normally closing the CDR3 is absent here, so this likely arose from a read error. V gene TRBV12-3 or TRBV12-4 combines with J gene TRBJ2-1; either TRBD1 or TRBD2 may supply D (6 bases each). The CDR3 consists of 15 residues. The CDR3 spells CAGSLRLGGFDEQFS. The CDR3 DNA sequence: TGTGCCGGCAGTTTACGGCTAGGGGGGTTCGATGAGCAGTTCTCC.

There are many counts of this clonotype. The gene calls are TRBV29-1 and TRBJ1-6; TRBD1 might be the D (5 bases). The V end was cut by 6 bases, the J end by 7 bases, with 10 bases between. Germline V gives CDR1 SQVTM, CDR2 ANQGSEA. CDR3 length: 12 residues. The CDR3 reads CSVRDPNSPLHF. CDR3 nucleotide sequence: TGCAGCGTCCGGGACCCGAATTCACCCCTCCACTTT. The full variable domain, with the rest looked up from reference TRBV29-1 and TRBJ1-6, is SAVISQKPSRDICQRGTSLTIQCQVDSQVTMMFWYRQQPGQSLTLIATANQGSEATYESGFVIDKFPISRPNLTFSTLTVSNMSPEDSSIYLCSVRDPNSPLHFGNGTRLTVT.

The chain carries TRBV14 and TRBJ1-4; no reliable D call. The germline V and J ends were trimmed by 3 bases and 7 bases, with 15 bases remaining between them. Looked up from germline, CDR1 is SGHDN and CDR2 is FVKESK. The CDR3 contains 15 residues. The CDR3 spells CASSHIAPSSEKLFF. The DNA of the CDR3 is TGTGCCAGCAGCCATATCGCCCCATCGAGTGAAAAACTGTTTTTT.

This clonotype was detected only once. The V gene is TRBV5-1, the J gene TRBJ1-6; 8 nucleotides align to TRBD1. The J segment lost 10 bases and the V segment lost 0 bases, leaving 9 bases of the junction unmatched. The CDR3 spans 16 residues. The germline CDR1 and CDR2 sequences are SGHRS and YFSETQ. This CDR3 is CASSLEVGQGGSPLHF. The DNA of the CDR3 is TGCGCCAGCAGCTTGGAGGTAGGACAGGGTGGATCACCCCTCCACTTT.

The J gene is TRBJ1-1, the V gene TRBV27; TRBD1 aligns across 8 bases. Unmatched junction bases numbered 9, after V lost 1 base and J lost 2 bases. In germline, CDR1 is MNHEY, CDR2 SMNVEV (reference sequence). This CDR3 is 17 amino acids long. The chain's CDR3 is CASSLYFPGQGNTEAFF. In DNA form, the CDR3 reads TGTGCCAGCAGTTTATACTTCCCTGGACAGGGAAACACTGAAGCTTTCTTT.

This clonotype has more than one count but fewer than ten. The J gene is TRBJ2-1, the V gene TRBV6-2 or TRBV6-3; TRBD1 might be the D (5 bases). V was trimmed by 5 bases and J by 8 bases, leaving 16 bases between them. This CDR3 has 14 residues. The germline CDR1 and CDR2 sequences are MNHEY and SVGEGT. Here the CDR3 reads CASSPSGRADEQFF. The CDR3 coding sequence is TGTGCCAGCAGTCCGTCGGGCAGGGCTGATGAGCAGTTCTTC.